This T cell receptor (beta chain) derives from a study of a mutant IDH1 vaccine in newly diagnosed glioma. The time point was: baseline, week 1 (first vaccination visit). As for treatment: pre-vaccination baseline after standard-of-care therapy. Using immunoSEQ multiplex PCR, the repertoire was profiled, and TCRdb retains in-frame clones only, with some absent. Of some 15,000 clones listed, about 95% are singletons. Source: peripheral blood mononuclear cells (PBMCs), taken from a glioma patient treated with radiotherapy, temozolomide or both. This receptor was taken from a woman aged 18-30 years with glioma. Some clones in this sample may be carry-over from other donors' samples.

Here the CDR3 DNA reads TGTGCCAGCAGTTTTCAGGATGGGCCCCGCAATCAGCCCCAGCATTTT. This translates into CASSFQDGPRNQPQHF. The V call is TRBV28, the J call TRBJ1-5; D unresolved. CDR1 MDHEN and CDR2 SYDVKM come from the germline V gene. The CDR3 spans 16 residues. V was trimmed by 3 bases and J by 2 bases, leaving 14 bases between them.